Below are 13 T cell receptor beta chains sequenced from a single sample in a study of cytomegalovirus exposure and HLA in healthy donors. PCR was performed using 60 Vbeta and 13 Jbeta primers. The repertoire was sequenced with immunoSEQ multiplex PCR; TCRdb's copy has only in-frame clones and lacks some. The sample has about 200,000 clones. Sample: PBMCs. These receptors came from a boy younger than 18 in good health and CMV-seronegative.

The chain uses TRBV5-1 and TRBJ2-7, with D perhaps matching TRBD2 (7 bases). V lost 4 bases and J lost 2, with 13 bases in between. Germline V lookup: CDR1 SGHRS, CDR2 YFSETQ. The CDR3 spans 14 residues. DNA of the CDR3: TGCGCCAGCAGCGCTGCGGGGGCCGCCTACGAGCAGTACTTC. It translates to CASSAAGAAYEQYF.

The chain joins TRBV9 to TRBJ2-3; 8 bases line up with TRBD1. Germline V gives CDR1 SGDLS, CDR2 YYNGEE. Losses at the gene ends were 0 bases for V and 0 bases for J; bases not matched to a gene: 0. The CDR3 sequence is 15 residues long. CDR3: CASSVGQGSTDTQYF. In DNA, the CDR3 is TGTGCCAGCAGCGTAGGACAGGGGAGCACAGATACGCAGTATTTT.

The CDR3 loop is CASSPRERGGTEAFF. DNA for the CDR3: TGCGCCAGCAGCCCACGGGAAAGGGGAGGGACTGAAGCTTTCTTT. This chain uses TRBV4-1 with TRBJ1-1; possible D gene TRBD1, 5 bases. The V gene lost 4 bases and the J gene lost 5 bases, with 17 bases spanning the gap. The CDR3 sequence is 15 residues long. Germline CDR1 and CDR2: MGHRA and YSYEKL.

V and J are TRBV1 and TRBJ2-1; TRBD2, the D gene given by the table, was not confirmed from the DNA. TRBV1 is assigned pseudogene status. The CDR3 has 17 amino acids. The CDR3 protein is CTSSQDRKSGGHNEQFF. CDR3 sequence (DNA): TGCACCAGCAGCCAAGATCGAAAGTCGGGGGGCCACAATGAGCAGTTCTTC.

The chain has TRBV29-1 and TRBJ2-2; D possibly corresponds to TRBD2 (6 bases). The CDR3 consists of 13 residues. The V end lost 6 bases, the J end lost 1 base, and 9 bases lay between the germline ends. Per the germline V gene, CDR1 is SQVTM and CDR2 is ANQGSEA. CDR3 nucleotides: TGCAGCGTACGCGGGGAGAACACCGGGGAGCTGTTTTTT. It specifies CSVRGENTGELFF.

The chain joins TRBV5-4 to TRBJ1-2, with 8 bases matching TRBD1. V shed 2 bases and J 8 bases; nucleotides not matched to a gene: 5. This CDR3 comprises 13 residues. Germline V gives CDR1 SGHNT, CDR2 YYREEE (reference sequence). The CDR3 DNA reads TGTGCCAGCAGCTTTTTGACAGGGGAAGGCTACACCTTC. Its protein product is CASSFLTGEGYTF. Complete variable domain (other parts from reference TRBV5-4 and TRBJ1-2): ETGVTQSPTHLIKTRGQQVTLRCSSQSGHNTVSWYQQALGQGPQFIFQYYREEENGRGNFPPRFSGLQFPNYSSELNVNALELDDSALYLCASSFLTGEGYTFGSGTRLTVV.

The V call is TRBV23-1, the J call TRBJ1-5; D perhaps matches TRBD1 (6 bases). TRBV23-1 is assigned to the ORF class and has an uncertain function. Deletions cut 3 bases from V and 4 bases from J, with 22 bases between. This CDR3 region has 18 residues. Here the CDR3 DNA reads TGCGCCAGCAGTCATTTCAGGGCCGACAGGCATGAAAATCAGCCCCAGCATTTT. Protein: CASSHFRADRHENQPQHF.

This chain uses TRBV6-5 with TRBJ1-1; no firm D call. The V gene's germline CDR1 is MNHEY and CDR2 SVGAGI. Trimming removed 0 bases from V and 1 base from J, with 9 bases in between. The CDR3 length is 15 residues. The CDR3 protein is CASSYSTGKNTEAFF. The CDR3 region has the DNA TGTGCCAGCAGTTACTCCACGGGTAAGAACACTGAAGCTTTCTTT.

The V gene is TRBV19, the J gene TRBJ1-5; no clear D. The CDR3 spans 16 residues. Germline V lookup: CDR1 LNHDA, CDR2 SQIVND (reference sequence). Trimming stripped 5 bases from V and 2 bases from J, with 16 bases between. For the CDR3, the DNA is TGTGCCAGTAGTTACGGGATCGGGAGGGGCAATCAGCCCCAGCATTTT. It is translated as CASSYGIGRGNQPQHF.

This chain joins TRBV29-1 and TRBJ2-5, with 12 bases identical to TRBD2. The CDR3 length is 16 residues. J gave up 4 bases and V 1 base, and 7 bases lay outside the gene matches. Germline V gives CDR1 SQVTM, CDR2 ANQGSEA. CDR3 residues: CSVEGGLAGWRETQYF. Written as DNA, the CDR3 is TGCAGCGTTGAAGGTGGACTAGCGGGGTGGAGAGAGACCCAGTACTTC.

The J gene is TRBJ2-7, the V gene TRBV7-9; TRBD1 matches 9 bases. The CDR3 contains 14 residues. In germline, CDR1 is SEHNR, CDR2 FQNEAQ (reference sequence). V lost 1 base and J lost 4; bases outside the gene matches: 2. CDR3 coding DNA: TGTGCCAGCAGCTTAGTGGGGACAGGGTACGAGCAGTACTTC. Protein product: CASSLVGTGYEQYF. The entire variable domain, with the rest obtained from reference TRBV7-9 and TRBJ2-7, is as follows: DTGVSQNPRHKITKRGQNVTFRCDPISEHNRLYWYRQTLGQGPEFLTYFQNEAQLEKSRLLSDRFSAERPKGSFSTLEIQRTEQGDSAMYLCASSLVGTGYEQYFGPGTRLTVT.

The V and J genes are TRBV19 and TRBJ1-5; D possibly corresponds to TRBD1 (5 bases). V was trimmed by 3 bases and J by 8 bases, leaving 14 bases between them. Germline CDR1 is LNHDA and CDR2 is SQIVND (reference sequence). CDR3 size: 14 residues. The CDR3 region has the DNA TGTGCCAGTAGTATTGGGGCCGTCTCGGAGCCCCAGCATTTT. As protein: CASSIGAVSEPQHF.

This chain connects TRBV5-1 to TRBJ1-1; D uncertain. The CDR3 has 14 residues. V shed 2 bases and J shed 4 bases, with 12 bases lying between them. Germline CDR1 is SGHRS and CDR2 is YFSETQ. CDR3 sequence: CASSLGSMGTEAFF. The CDR3 nucleotides are TGCGCCAGCAGCTTAGGGAGTATGGGCACTGAAGCTTTCTTT.